A single sample is the source of the 2 T cell receptor beta chains below, sequenced in a study of blood T cell repertoires in COVID-19 (dated by TCRdb to 2020 to 2021). The library was prepared using the immunoSEQ multiplex PCR assay. In TCRdb, the immuneACCESS table is reduced to in-frame sequences with V and J assigned. These tables do not hold every clone; where another copy was compared, an unresolved V gene accounts for under half, and the others remain unexplained. The sample table shows under 150,000 clones, and approximately 79% are seen once. The ten largest clones take up 3% to 4.5% of the sample. Source material: peripheral blood. These receptors came from a man between 60 and 70 years old with acute or convalescent COVID-19.

This clone was seen only once. V usage is TRBV19 and J usage is TRBJ1-2; no clear D gene. With 3 bases removed from V and 3 bases from J, the gap between germline ends came to 8 bases. CDR3 length: 13 amino acids. CDR1 and CDR2 (germline): LNHDA, SQIVND (reference sequence). The CDR3 loop is CASSMGSYYGYTF. In nucleotides, the CDR3 is TGTGCCAGTAGTATGGGCAGCTACTATGGCTACACCTTC.

The chain recombines TRBV6-2 or TRBV6-3 with TRBJ2-3; D perhaps matches TRBD2 (6 bases). Trimming removed 5 bases at V and 3 bases at J, with 21 bases between. CDR1 MNHEY and CDR2 SVGEGT come from the germline V gene. The CDR3 is 17 residues long. The CDR3 region has the DNA TGTGCCAGCAGTCTCCTGCCTCTCTCAAGCGGGACAGATACGCAGTATTTT. This sequence encodes CASSLLPLSSGTDTQYF.